This T cell receptor (beta chain) appears in the sequencing data of a study of blood T cell repertoires in COVID-19. Study context: Samples representing acute and convalescent COVID-19 were sourced from the United States, Italy and Spain. T cells, B-cell-depleted T cells, or PBMCs provided the cDNA or gDNA that served as material.

CDR1 LNHDA and CDR2 SQIVND come from the germline V gene (reference sequence). V lost 6 bases, J lost 7 bases, and 2 bases stayed unmatched. The CDR3 covers 12 residues. Per the authors' pipeline: Estimation of nucleated cell counts relied on the amplification of reference gene primers. Some clones are missing from TCRdb's copy, which holds only in-frame ones; the method was immunoSEQ multiplex PCR. That table gives V, J and clone size, and the DNA gave D and trimming. The sample consists of around 250,000 clones, about 91% of them appearing once. The chain is built from TRBV19 and TRBJ1-5; 8 nucleotides match TRBD1. Sequences were obtained from PBMCs or T cells enriched from blood (not recorded which). The TCR originated in a woman aged 35 to 49 with acute COVID-19. The chain's CDR3 is CASRRTGQPQHF. The CDR3 DNA sequence: TGTGCCAGTAGGAGGACAGGGCAGCCCCAGCATTTT.